Listed below are T cell receptor beta chains from one sample, sequenced in a study of T-cell reconstitution after alpha-beta-depleted transplantation in children. TCRdb fed the PCR reads into MiXCR, producing one record per CDR3 protein. The profile covers a few hundred thousand distinct CDR3 sequences, with about a quarter appearing a single time and approximately 33% taken by the ten largest. The specimen was PBMCs, collected before TCRalphabeta/CD19-depleted stem cell transplant. All receptors come from a boy under two years old with Wiskott-Aldrich syndrome, due to receive a stem cell transplant. Each CDR3 is given with its conserved first and last residue. D genes are given only for firm matches. Only part of the rows carry a size: once, few, many, or a class if the clone is expanded.

CDR3aa | CDR3nt | len | j_gene | v_gene | abundance | d_gene
CASSVVYSNQPQHF | TGTGCCAGCAGTGTTGTTTATAGCAATCAGCCCCAGCATTTT | 14 | TRBJ1-5 | TRBV6-1 | - | -
CSVVPFAGSSYNEQFF | TGCAGCGTTGTTCCATTCGCCGGGAGTTCGTACAATGAGCAGTTCTTC | 16 | TRBJ2-1 | TRBV29-1 | - | -
CCASKIRTSQETQYF | TGCTGTGCTAGTAAAATTCGGACGTCGCAAGAGACCCAGTACTTC | 15 | TRBJ2-5 | TRBV20-1 | - | -
CASSQEAGDYGYTF | TGCGCCAGCAGCCAAGAGGCAGGAGACTATGGCTACACCTTC | 14 | TRBJ1-2 | TRBV4-1 | few | -
CASSFGLAGKNEQFF | TGTGCCAGCAGCTTCGGACTAGCGGGAAAGAATGAGCAGTTCTTC | 15 | TRBJ2-1 | TRBV7-7 | - | TRBD2
CASSWGLERELEQYF | TGCGCCAGCAGCTGGGGACTAGAGCGGGAGCTCGAGCAGTACTTC | 15 | TRBJ2-7 | TRBV5-1 | - | TRBD2
CASSFFGTGTQYF | TGCGCCAGCAGCTTTTTCGGCACAGGGACGCAGTATTTT | 13 | TRBJ2-3 | TRBV5-1 | few | -
CASSLKAQKYRYEQYF | TGTGCCAGCAGTTTAAAGGCCCAGAAGTATCGGTACGAGCAGTACTTC | 16 | TRBJ2-7 | TRBV28 | few | -
CASSLQGVSFTDTQYF | TGTGCCAGCAGCCTCCAGGGGGTTAGCTTCACAGATACGCAGTATTTT | 16 | TRBJ2-3 | TRBV4-2 | once | TRBD1
CASSDSRADFNTEAFF | TGTGCCAGCAGTGATTCCCGAGCAGACTTCAACACTGAAGCTTTCTTT | 16 | TRBJ1-1 | TRBV6-1 | - | -
CASSQDGSYGYTF | TGCGCCAGCAGCCAAGATGGCAGCTATGGCTACACCTTC | 13 | TRBJ1-2 | TRBV4-1 | - | -
CASSVTSGRAWLTGELFF | TGTGCCAGCAGCGTAACTAGCGGGAGGGCCTGGCTCACCGGGGAGCTGTTTTTT | 18 | TRBJ2-2 | TRBV11-2 | few | TRBD2
CASSKELPGQGRKLFF | TGTGCCAGCAGCAAGGAATTACCGGGACAGGGGAGGAAACTGTTTTTT | 16 | TRBJ1-4 | TRBV5-6 | - | TRBD1
CASSDLAPSFF | TGTGCCAGCAGTGATCTTGCTCCGTCGTTCTTC | 11 | TRBJ2-1 | TRBV2 | - | -
CASSLVSGISGANVLTF | TGTGCCAGCAGCTTGGTTTCGGGGATATCTGGGGCCAACGTCCTGACTTTC | 17 | TRBJ2-6 | TRBV5-6 | few | -
CASSQDRPTSGRRNEQFF | TGCGCCAGCAGCCAAGATCGCCCGACTAGCGGGAGGAGGAATGAGCAGTTCTTC | 18 | TRBJ2-1 | TRBV4-1 | - | TRBD2